This T cell receptor beta chain was retrieved from a study of T-cell memory formation after mild COVID-19. The length of the CDR3 is 16 residues. V lost 1 base to trimming and J lost 4 bases; unmatched junction nucleotides: 5. The germline CDR1 and CDR2 sequences are MNHEY and SVGAGI. The sample holds a few counts of this clonotype. Its antigen is not identified. General study findings and limits: While clones contracting from day 15 to 85 were balanced between CD4 and CD8, later expanders leaned CD4+. Second-wave clones reaching peak frequency on day 37 lacked confirmed SARS-CoV-2 specificity. Several responding clones turned up in pre-infection memory, indicating that cross-reactive memory may have taken part.

Using constant-segment primers, 5'RACE produced TCR alpha and TCR beta cDNA libraries carrying sample barcodes and UMIs. TCRdb reprocessed the 5' RACE reads via MiXCR and lists one record per CDR3 protein. The table includes about 55,000 distinct CDR3 sequences, 9.5% detected once. The chain carries TRBV6-5 and TRBJ2-3, with TRBD2 matching 10 bases. This receptor was taken from a man aged 18 to 35 who had mild COVID-19 (a few samples of this study predate the infection). Cell type and time point are not known. The sample taken for sequencing was PBMCs or a T cell subset sorted from them (not recorded which). CDR3 in DNA: TGTGCCAGCAGTTACTTTCCTAGCGGGGGTCCAGATACGCAGTATTTT. This encodes CASSYFPSGGPDTQYF.